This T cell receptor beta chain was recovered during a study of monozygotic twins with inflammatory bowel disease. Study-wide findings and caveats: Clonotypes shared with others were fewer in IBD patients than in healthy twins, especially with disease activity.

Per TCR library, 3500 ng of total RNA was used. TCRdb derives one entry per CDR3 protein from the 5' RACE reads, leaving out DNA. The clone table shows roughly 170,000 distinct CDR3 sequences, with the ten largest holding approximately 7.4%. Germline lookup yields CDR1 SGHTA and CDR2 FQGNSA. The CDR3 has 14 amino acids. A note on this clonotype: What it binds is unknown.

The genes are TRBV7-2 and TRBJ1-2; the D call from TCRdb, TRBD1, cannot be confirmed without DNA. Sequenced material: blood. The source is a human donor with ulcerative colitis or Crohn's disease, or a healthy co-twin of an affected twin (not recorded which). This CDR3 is CASSEDRVYYGYTF. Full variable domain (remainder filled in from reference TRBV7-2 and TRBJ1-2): GAGVSQSPSNKVTEKGKDVELRCDPISGHTALYWYRQSLGQGLEFLIYFQGNSAPDKSGLPSDRFSAERTGGSVSTLTIQRTQQEDSAVYLCASSEDRVYYGYTFGSGTRLTVV.